Described below is a single TCR beta chain sequence and its context. What it recognizes is unknown. The sample comes from a study of T cells expressing NK-cell markers. Study-level information: The sequencing cohort of eight donors included seven HCMV-seropositive individuals and one seronegative individual. Overall study findings and caveats: The same clonotypes also predominated in the CD3+CD56-NKG2C+ fraction of a few donors. NKG2C+ dominant clonotype frequencies in roughly six donors were roughly 1.0-7.5% of CD8+ T cells.

CDR3 length equals 13 residues. In germline, CDR1 is KGHSH, CDR2 LQKENI. The authors generated TCR beta cDNA through 5'RACE template switching with UMIs. TCRdb reprocessed the 5' RACE reads and reports one entry per CDR3 protein, with no DNA. The sample yields 550,000 to 600,000 distinct CDR3 sequences, of which the top ten take up approximately 3.6%. The chain recombines TRBV18 with TRBJ2-5; lacking DNA, the TRBD1 call made by TCRdb goes unchecked. The sample consisted of blood T cells: a sorted CD56 or NKG2C T cell subset, CD4+ or CD8+ T cells, or bulk PBMC T cells (not recorded which). The TCR sequence derives from a young man in good health. The CDR3 is CASSGTYEETQYF. Combining the CDR3 with reference TRBV18 and TRBJ2-5 gives the whole variable domain NAGVMQNPRHLVRRRGQEARLRCSPMKGHSHVYWYRQLPEEGLKFMVYLQKENIIDESGMPKERFSAEFPKEGPSILRIQQVVRGDSAAYFCASSGTYEETQYFGPGTRLLVL.